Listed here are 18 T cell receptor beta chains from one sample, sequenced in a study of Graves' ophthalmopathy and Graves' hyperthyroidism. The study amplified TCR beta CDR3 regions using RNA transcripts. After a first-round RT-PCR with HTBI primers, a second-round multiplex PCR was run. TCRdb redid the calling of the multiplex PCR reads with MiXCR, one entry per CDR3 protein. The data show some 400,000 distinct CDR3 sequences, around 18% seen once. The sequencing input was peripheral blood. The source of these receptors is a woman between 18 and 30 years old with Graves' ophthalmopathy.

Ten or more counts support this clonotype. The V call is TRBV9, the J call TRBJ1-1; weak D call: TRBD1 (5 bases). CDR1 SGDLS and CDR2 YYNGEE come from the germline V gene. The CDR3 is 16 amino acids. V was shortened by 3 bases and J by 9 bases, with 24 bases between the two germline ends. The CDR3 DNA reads TGTGCCAGCAGCGACGTAAAAGGGGCTCCGAAAGCCCAAGCTTTCTTT. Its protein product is CASSDVKGAPKAQAFF.

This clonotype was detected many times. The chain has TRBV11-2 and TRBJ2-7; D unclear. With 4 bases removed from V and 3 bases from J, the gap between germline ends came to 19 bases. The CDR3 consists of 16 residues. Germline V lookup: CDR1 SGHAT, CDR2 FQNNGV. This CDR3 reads CASSSGFSGVNYEQYF. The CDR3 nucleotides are TGTGCCAGCAGCTCCGGTTTCAGTGGGGTCAACTACGAGCAGTACTTC.

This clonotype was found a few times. The CDR3 loop reads CASSPLRSYTEQYF. In DNA form, the CDR3 reads TGTGCCAGCAGCCCCCTCCGGAGCTATACGGAGCAGTACTTC. This chain uses TRBV12-3 or TRBV12-4 with TRBJ2-7; D is unresolved. The V gene lost 6 bases and the J gene lost 7 bases, with 19 bases spanning the gap. The CDR3 consists of 14 residues.

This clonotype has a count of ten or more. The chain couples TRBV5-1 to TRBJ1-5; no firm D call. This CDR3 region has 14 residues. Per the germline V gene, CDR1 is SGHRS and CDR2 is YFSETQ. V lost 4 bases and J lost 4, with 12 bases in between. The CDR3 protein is CASSPWTGNQPQHF. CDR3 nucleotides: TGCGCCAGCAGCCCGTGGACGGGTAATCAGCCCCAGCATTTT.

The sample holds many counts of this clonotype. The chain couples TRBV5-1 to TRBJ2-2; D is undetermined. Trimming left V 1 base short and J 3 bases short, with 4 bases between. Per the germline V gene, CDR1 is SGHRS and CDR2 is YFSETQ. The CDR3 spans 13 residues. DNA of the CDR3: TGCGCCAGCAGCTTGATCTACACCGGGGAGCTGTTTTTT. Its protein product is CASSLIYTGELFF.

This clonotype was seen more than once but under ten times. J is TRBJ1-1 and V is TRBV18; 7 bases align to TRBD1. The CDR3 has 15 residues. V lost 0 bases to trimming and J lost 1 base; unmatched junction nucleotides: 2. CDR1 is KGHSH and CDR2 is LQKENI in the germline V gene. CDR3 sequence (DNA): TGTGCCAGCTCACCACCCAAGGGGGCGAACACTGAAGCTTTCTTT. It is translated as CASSPPKGANTEAFF.

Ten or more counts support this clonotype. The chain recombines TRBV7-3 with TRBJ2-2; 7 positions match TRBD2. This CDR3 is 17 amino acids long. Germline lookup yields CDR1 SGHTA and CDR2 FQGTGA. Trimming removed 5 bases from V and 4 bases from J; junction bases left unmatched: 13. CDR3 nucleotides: TGTGCCAGCAGCGCTAGTAATTCGGGGGGACGCACCGGGGAGCTGTTTTTT. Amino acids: CASSASNSGGRTGELFF.

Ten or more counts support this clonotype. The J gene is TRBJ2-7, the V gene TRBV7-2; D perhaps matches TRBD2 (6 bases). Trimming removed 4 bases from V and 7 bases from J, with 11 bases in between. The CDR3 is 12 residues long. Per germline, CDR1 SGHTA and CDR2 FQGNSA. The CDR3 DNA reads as TGTGCCAGCAGCTCCGGGGGTCGGGAGCAGTACTTC. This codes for CASSSGGREQYF.

In nucleotides, the CDR3 is TGTGCCAGCAGTTTAGAACATACGGCTGAAGCTTTCTTT. This translates into CASSLEHTAEAFF. The rearrangement links TRBV28 to TRBJ1-1; D unresolved. Looked up from germline, CDR1 is MDHEN and CDR2 is SYDVKM. Trimming cost V 2 bases and J 6 bases, with 10 bases left between them. The CDR3 has 13 residues.

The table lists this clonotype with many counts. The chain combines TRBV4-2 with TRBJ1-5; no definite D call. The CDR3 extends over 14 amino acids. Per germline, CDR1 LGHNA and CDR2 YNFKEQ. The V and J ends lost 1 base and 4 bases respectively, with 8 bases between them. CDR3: CASSQGVGNQPQHF. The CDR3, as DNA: TGTGCCAGCAGCCAAGGAGTGGGGAATCAGCCCCAGCATTTT.

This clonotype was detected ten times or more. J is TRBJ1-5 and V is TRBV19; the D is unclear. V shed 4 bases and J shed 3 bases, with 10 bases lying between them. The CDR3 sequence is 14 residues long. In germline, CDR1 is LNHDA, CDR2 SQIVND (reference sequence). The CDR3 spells CASSKLDLNQPQHF. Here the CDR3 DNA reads TGTGCCAGTAGTAAACTTGACCTCAATCAGCCCCAGCATTTT.

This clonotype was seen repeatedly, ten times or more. This chain's CDR3 is CSVKTAVGTQYF. CDR3 nucleotides: TGCAGCGTGAAGACGGCGGTGGGGACCCAGTACTTC. V gene TRBV29-1 combines with J gene TRBJ2-5; no firm D call. Trimming shortened V by 6 bases and J by 7 bases, and 15 bases separated the two germline ends. The CDR3 covers 12 residues. CDR1 is SQVTM and CDR2 is ANQGSEA in the germline V gene.

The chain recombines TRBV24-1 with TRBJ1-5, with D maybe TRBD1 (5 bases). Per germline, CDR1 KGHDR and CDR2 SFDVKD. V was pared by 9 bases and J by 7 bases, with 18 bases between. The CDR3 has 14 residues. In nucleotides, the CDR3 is TGTGCCACCCAATCACGGGGGTTCGACCAGCCCCAGCATTTT. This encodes CATQSRGFDQPQHF.

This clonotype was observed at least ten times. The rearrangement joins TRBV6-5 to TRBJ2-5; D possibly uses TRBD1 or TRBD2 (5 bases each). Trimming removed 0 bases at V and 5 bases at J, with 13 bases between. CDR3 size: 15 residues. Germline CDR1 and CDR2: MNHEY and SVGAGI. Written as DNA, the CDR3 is TGTGCCAGCAGTTACTCGCGAGGGGCCGGGGAGACCCAGTACTTC. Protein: CASSYSRGAGETQYF.

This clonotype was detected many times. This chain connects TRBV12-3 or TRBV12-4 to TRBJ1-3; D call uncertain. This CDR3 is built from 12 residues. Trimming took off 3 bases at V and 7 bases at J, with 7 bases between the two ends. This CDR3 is CASSLRSNTIYF. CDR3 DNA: TGTGCCAGCAGTTTGAGGTCCAACACCATATATTTT.

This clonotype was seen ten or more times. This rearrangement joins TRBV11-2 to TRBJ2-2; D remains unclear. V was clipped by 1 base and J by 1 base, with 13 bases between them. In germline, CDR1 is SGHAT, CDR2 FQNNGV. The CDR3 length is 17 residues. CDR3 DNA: TGTGCCAGCAGCTTAGGCCTTTCGGCAGTGAACACCGGGGAGCTGTTTTTT. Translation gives CASSLGLSAVNTGELFF.

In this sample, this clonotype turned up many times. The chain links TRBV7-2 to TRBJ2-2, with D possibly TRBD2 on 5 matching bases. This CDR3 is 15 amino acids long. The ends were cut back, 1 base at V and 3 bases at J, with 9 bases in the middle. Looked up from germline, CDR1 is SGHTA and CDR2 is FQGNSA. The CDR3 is CASSLGRAYTGELFF. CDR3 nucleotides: TGTGCCAGCAGCTTAGGGCGGGCCTACACCGGGGAGCTGTTTTTT.

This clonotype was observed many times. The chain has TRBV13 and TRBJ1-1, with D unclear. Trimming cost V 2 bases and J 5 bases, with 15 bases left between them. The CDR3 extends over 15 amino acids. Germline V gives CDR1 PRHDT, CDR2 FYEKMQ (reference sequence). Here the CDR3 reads CASSLMEGMGTEAFF. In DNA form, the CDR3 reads TGTGCCAGCAGCTTAATGGAGGGAATGGGGACTGAAGCTTTCTTT.